A selection of T cell receptor beta chains follows, all from one sample in a study of T cells in Graves' hyperthyroidism and ophthalmopathy. TCRdb redid the calling of the multiplex PCR reads with MiXCR, one entry per CDR3 protein. The sample yields a few hundred thousand distinct CDR3 sequences, 15% to 18% seen once. Material for sequencing was blood. These receptors originate from a woman in her twenties or thirties with Graves' hyperthyroidism. Both conserved end residues are part of each CDR3. D genes are given only for firm matches. Rows may omit the clone size; those that give it use once, few, many or a size class.

v_gene: TRBV13; abundance: many; j_gene: TRBJ2-3; d_gene: TRBD2; CDR3aa: CASSRAGDWGDTQYF; CDR3nt: TGTGCCAGCAGCCGAGCGGGAGACTGGGGAGATACGCAGTATTTT
v_gene: TRBV2; abundance: NA; j_gene: TRBJ2-3; d_gene: NA; CDR3aa: CASTLAGPDTQYF; CDR3nt: TGTGCCAGCACCCTCGCCGGGCCGGATACGCAGTATTTT
v_gene: TRBV12-3/TRBV12-4; abundance: NA; j_gene: TRBJ1-5; d_gene: TRBD1; CDR3aa: CASRKTGSNQPQHF; CDR3nt: TGTGCCAGCAGGAAGACAGGGTCCAATCAGCCCCAGCATTTT
v_gene: TRBV20-1; abundance: many; j_gene: TRBJ2-7; d_gene: TRBD2; CDR3aa: CSARRSGDPEQYF; CDR3nt: TGCAGTGCTAGAAGGAGCGGGGACCCCGAGCAGTACTTC
v_gene: TRBV11-2; abundance: many; j_gene: TRBJ2-5; d_gene: NA; CDR3aa: CASSFVSIGLQAGADDQYF; CDR3nt: TGTGCCAGCAGCTTCGTGTCGATTGGACTCCAGGCAGGCGCAGACGACCAGTACTTC
v_gene: TRBV7-2; abundance: few; j_gene: TRBJ2-4; d_gene: TRBD2; CDR3aa: CASSPRGLAGGLAKNIQYF; CDR3nt: TGTGCCAGCAGCCCCCGAGGACTAGCGGGAGGCCTAGCCAAAAACATTCAGTACTTC
v_gene: TRBV6-1; abundance: few; j_gene: TRBJ2-1; d_gene: NA; CDR3aa: CASSSNRDYEQFF; CDR3nt: TGTGCCAGCAGTAGCAACAGGGATTATGAGCAGTTCTTC
v_gene: TRBV4-3; abundance: many; j_gene: TRBJ1-2; d_gene: NA; CDR3aa: CASSQEVGGPGGYTF; CDR3nt: TGCGCCAGCAGCCAAGAAGTAGGTGGTCCTGGTGGCTACACCTTC
v_gene: TRBV29-1; abundance: many; j_gene: TRBJ1-5; d_gene: NA; CDR3aa: CSVEIGRDQPQHF; CDR3nt: TGCAGCGTTGAGATCGGCAGGGATCAGCCCCAGCATTTT
v_gene: TRBV10-3; abundance: many; j_gene: TRBJ2-1; d_gene: NA; CDR3aa: CAISPGRSSYNEQFF; CDR3nt: TGTGCCATCAGCCCGGGACGGAGCTCCTACAATGAGCAGTTCTTC
v_gene: TRBV27; abundance: many; j_gene: TRBJ1-1; d_gene: NA; CDR3aa: CASRSQGVEAFF; CDR3nt: TGTGCCAGCAGATCACAGGGAGTTGAAGCTTTCTTT
v_gene: TRBV28; abundance: many; j_gene: TRBJ1-1; d_gene: TRBD1; CDR3aa: CAITYRGRLVTEAFF; CDR3nt: TGTGCCATCACATACAGGGGGAGATTGGTCACTGAAGCTTTCTTT
v_gene: TRBV4-1; abundance: few; j_gene: TRBJ2-3; d_gene: TRBD2; CDR3aa: CASSQDTTSGSMGTDTQYF; CDR3nt: TGCGCCAGCAGCCAAGATACGACTAGCGGGAGCATGGGTACAGATACGCAGTATTTT
v_gene: TRBV20-1; abundance: many; j_gene: TRBJ1-1; d_gene: NA; CDR3aa: CSRVGGETEAFF; CDR3nt: TGCAGTCGGGTAGGGGGTGAAACTGAAGCTTTCTTT
v_gene: TRBV7-2; abundance: few; j_gene: TRBJ2-4; d_gene: NA; CDR3aa: CASSLVADINIQYF; CDR3nt: TGTGCCAGCAGCTTAGTCGCGGACATAAACATTCAGTACTTC
v_gene: TRBV6-1; abundance: few; j_gene: TRBJ2-7; d_gene: TRBD1; CDR3aa: CASISAQGLVREQYF; CDR3nt: TGTGCCAGCATCTCTGCACAGGGGCTTGTTCGAGAGCAGTACTTC
v_gene: TRBV20-1; abundance: few; j_gene: TRBJ2-1; d_gene: TRBD2; CDR3aa: CSARGLAGVYSYNEQFF; CDR3nt: TGCAGTGCTAGGGGACTAGCGGGCGTATACTCCTACAATGAGCAGTTCTTC
v_gene: TRBV18; abundance: many; j_gene: TRBJ1-1; d_gene: TRBD1; CDR3aa: CASSVGQGDTEAFF; CDR3nt: TGTGCCAGCTCAGTCGGACAGGGCGACACTGAAGCTTTCTTT
v_gene: TRBV24-1; abundance: NA; j_gene: TRBJ2-3; d_gene: TRBD2; CDR3aa: CATRGASGYSADTQYF; CDR3nt: TGTGCCACCAGGGGCGCTAGCGGATATAGCGCAGATACGCAGTATTTT
v_gene: TRBV28; abundance: many; j_gene: TRBJ2-7; d_gene: TRBD1; CDR3aa: CASSRPTGESYEQYF; CDR3nt: TGTGCCAGCAGTCGTCCGACAGGGGAATCCTACGAGCAGTACTTC
v_gene: TRBV9; abundance: few; j_gene: TRBJ2-3; d_gene: NA; CDR3aa: CASSDDTDTQYF; CDR3nt: TGTGCCAGCAGCGACGACACAGATACGCAGTATTTT